The 32 T cell receptor beta chains reported below all come from one sample, sequenced in a study of cytomegalovirus exposure and HLA in healthy donors. PCR primers comprised 60 Vbeta and 13 Jbeta primers. Clones were sequenced by immunoSEQ multiplex PCR, and TCRdb holds only the in-frame ones, with some missing. The data show about 140,000 clones, with just over 70% seen just once and approximately 1.8% held by the top ten. The sequencing sample was made of PBMCs. The origin of the receptors is a woman in her twenties or thirties in good health and CMV-seronegative.

The chain joins TRBV29-1 to TRBJ2-5; D may be TRBD2 (5 bases). The CDR3 consists of 13 residues. Trimming shortened V by 4 bases and J by 5 bases, and 14 bases separated the two germline ends. Germline assignment: CDR1 SQVTM and CDR2 ANQGSEA. CDR3 nucleotides: TGCAGCGTTGTTGGCGGGCCGGGGGAGACCCAGTACTTC. It codes for CSVVGGPGETQYF.

This clone was seen more than once but under ten times. The rearrangement uses TRBV6-1 and TRBJ1-5; D uncertain. The germline V and J ends were trimmed by 6 bases and 9 bases, with 15 bases remaining between them. In germline, CDR1 is MNHNS, CDR2 SASEGT. This CDR3 has 13 amino acids. CDR3 protein: CASRGSGVGPQHF. The CDR3 DNA is TGTGCCAGCAGGGGATCCGGGGTTGGGCCCCAGCATTTT.

This clone came up once. The V call is TRBV7-2, the J call TRBJ1-3, with 9 positions matching TRBD1. J was trimmed by 4 bases and V by 2 bases; bases with no gene match: 9. The V gene's germline CDR1 is SGHTA and CDR2 FQGNSA. This CDR3 is built from 17 residues. This chain's CDR3 is CASSLSDRGRIGNTIYF. The DNA for the CDR3 is TGTGCCAGCAGCTTATCGGACAGGGGCAGGATCGGAAACACCATATATTTT.

The V and J genes are TRBV7-3 and TRBJ2-3; 8 bases match TRBD1. The germline V gene has CDR1 SGHTA and CDR2 FQGTGA. The junction had 8 bases not matched to a gene; V was cut back by 5 bases and J by 4 bases. CDR3 size: 15 residues. CDR3 DNA sequence: TGTGCCAGCAGCCGCAGACAGGGGTCATCAGATACGCAGTATTTT. It encodes CASSRRQGSSDTQYF. Variable domain in full (rest from reference TRBV7-3 and TRBJ2-3): GAGVSQTPSNKVTEKGKYVELRCDPISGHTALYWYRQSLGQGPEFLIYFQGTGAADDSGLPNDRFFAVRPEGSVSTLKIQRTERGDSAVYLCASSRRQGSSDTQYFGPGTRLTVL.

V is TRBV6-1 and J is TRBJ2-1, with 8 bases identical to TRBD2. This CDR3 comprises 14 residues. CDR1 is MNHNS and CDR2 is SASEGT in the germline V gene. The ends lost 4 bases at V and 9 bases at J; junction bases unmatched: 8. The CDR3 region is CASSGPGRATEQFF. In nucleotides, the CDR3 is TGTGCCAGCAGTGGACCCGGGAGGGCCACTGAGCAGTTCTTC.

In nucleotides, the CDR3 is TGTGCCAGCAGTTTCAGTCCTGGACTAGGAGCCTCCTACAATGAGCAGTTCTTC. Translated: CASSFSPGLGASYNEQFF. The chain employs TRBV28 and TRBJ2-1; TRBD2 matches at 7 bases. The V segment lost 3 bases and the J segment 0 bases; nucleotides outside the gene matches: 11. Looked up from germline, CDR1 is MDHEN and CDR2 is SYDVKM. The CDR3 length is 18 residues.

The genes are TRBV18 and TRBJ2-1; maybe TRBD2 (5 bases). The CDR3 runs 15 residues. Between the trimmed V and J ends, which lost 2 bases and 8 bases, there was a span of 16 bases. Germline assignment: CDR1 KGHSH and CDR2 LQKENI. CDR3 DNA: TGTGCCAGCTCACCAGGCGACGGGCTTAGCGATGAGCAGTTCTTC. Its protein is CASSPGDGLSDEQFF.

V and J are TRBV5-6 and TRBJ1-1; 7 bases match TRBD1. Trimming took 4 bases from V and 7 from J; bases not matched to a gene: 7. This CDR3 spans 13 amino acids. CDR1 is SGHDT, CDR2 YYEEEE, per germline. CDR3: CASSLGGDSEAFF. The DNA of the CDR3 is TGTGCCAGCAGCCTCGGGGGGGACAGTGAAGCTTTCTTT.

The chain recombines TRBV30 with TRBJ2-6; D perhaps matches TRBD1 (6 bases). The germline CDR1 and CDR2 sequences are GTSNPN and SVGIG (reference sequence). This CDR3 is 15 amino acids long. Trimming removed 0 bases from V and 3 bases from J, with 9 bases in between. The CDR3 DNA reads as TGTGCCTGGAGTGTGGGGGCAGGTGGGGCCAACGTCCTGACTTTC. It yields the protein CAWSVGAGGANVLTF. Supplemented by reference TRBV30 and TRBJ2-6, the full variable domain reads SQTIHQWPATLVQPVGSPLSLECTVEGTSNPNLYWYRQAAGRGLQLLFYSVGIGQISSEVPQNLSASRPQDRQFILSSKKLLLSDSGFYLCAWSVGAGGANVLTFGAGSRLTVL.

The chain recombines TRBV28 with TRBJ2-6, with 9 positions matching TRBD1. The CDR3 sequence is 17 residues long. Germline V lookup: CDR1 MDHEN, CDR2 SYDVKM. The junction had 6 bases not matched to a gene; V was cut back by 6 bases and J by 0 bases. The CDR3 sequence is CASRTGQGSSGANVLTF. In DNA, the CDR3 is TGTGCCAGCAGGACGGGACAGGGAAGCTCTGGGGCCAACGTCCTGACTTTC.

The chain employs TRBV28 and TRBJ2-7; D is ambiguous. Germline lookup yields CDR1 MDHEN and CDR2 SYDVKM. The V gene lost 4 bases and the J gene lost 7 bases, with 14 bases spanning the gap. The CDR3 consists of 13 residues. The CDR3 DNA follows: TGTGCCAGCAGTTACCCTGTGTCGAGGGAGCAGTACTTC. Translation gives CASSYPVSREQYF.

The genes are TRBV7-9 and TRBJ2-5, with 10 bases aligning to TRBD2. Unmatched junction bases numbered 15, after V lost 3 bases and J lost 5 bases. The CDR3 has 18 residues. Germline CDR1 reads SEHNR; CDR2 reads FQNEAQ (reference sequence). The CDR3 bases are TGTGCCAGCAGCTTGGTTCCTAGCGGGAGATGGGATTCGGAGACCCAGTACTTC. Residues: CASSLVPSGRWDSETQYF.

The genes are TRBV18 and TRBJ1-6; 9 bases are a match to TRBD1. Germline trimming cut 4 bases from V and 5 bases from J; bases unmatched to any gene: 3. Germline CDR1 is KGHSH and CDR2 is LQKENI. This CDR3 spans 15 amino acids. The CDR3 nucleotides are TGTGCCAGCTCACGGGGGACAGGGAATAATTCACCCCTCCACTTT. It yields the protein CASSRGTGNNSPLHF.

V and J are TRBV18 and TRBJ1-1; D perhaps matches TRBD1 (5 bases). CDR1 and CDR2 (germline): KGHSH, LQKENI. Trimming stripped 7 bases from V and 1 base from J, with 25 bases between. CDR3 size: 18 residues. CDR3 protein: CASLPSRGGEDGNTEAFF. The CDR3 DNA is TGTGCCAGCTTGCCTTCCCGGGGAGGGGAAGATGGGAACACTGAAGCTTTCTTT.

The rearrangement uses TRBV28 and TRBJ1-1; unclear D gene. Trimming cost V 6 bases and J 0 bases, with 11 bases left between them. The length of the CDR3 is 14 residues. CDR1 MDHEN and CDR2 SYDVKM come from the germline V gene. CDR3 in amino acids: CASSPRNMNTEAFF. CDR3 sequence (DNA): TGTGCCAGCAGCCCGAGGAACATGAACACTGAAGCTTTCTTT.

This sequence joins TRBV5-5 and TRBJ2-5, with a tentative D call TRBD1 (6 bases). The CDR3 extends over 14 amino acids. Germline CDR1 and CDR2: SGHKS and YYEKEE (reference sequence). V lost 4 bases to trimming and J lost 5 bases, with 15 bases between them. As DNA, the CDR3 is TGTGCCAGCAGCCAAGGACCAGGGGAGGAGACCCAGTACTTC. This sequence encodes CASSQGPGEETQYF.

This chain joins TRBV28 and TRBJ2-7; a possible D gene is TRBD1 (6 bases). CDR1 and CDR2 (germline): MDHEN, SYDVKM. The CDR3 is 15 residues long. The germline V and J ends were trimmed by 2 bases and 2 bases, with 13 bases remaining between them. CDR3 in amino acids: CASSLIQGLTYEQYF. DNA of the CDR3: TGTGCCAGCAGTTTAATTCAGGGGCTGACCTACGAGCAGTACTTC.

The chain couples TRBV29-1 to TRBJ1-2; D call uncertain. Per germline, CDR1 SQVTM and CDR2 ANQGSEA. V lost 4 bases and J 4 bases, leaving 10 bases between the germline ends. The length of the CDR3 is 12 residues. CDR3 sequence: CSVAEGFYGYTF. The CDR3 coding sequence is TGCAGCGTTGCTGAGGGATTCTATGGCTACACCTTC. Using reference TRBV29-1 and TRBJ1-2 for the parts outside the CDR3, the full variable domain is SAVISQKPSRDICQRGTSLTIQCQVDSQVTMMFWYRQQPGQSLTLIATANQGSEATYESGFVIDKFPISRPNLTFSTLTVSNMSPEDSSIYLCSVAEGFYGYTFGSGTRLTVV.

The chain combines TRBV6-4 with TRBJ2-1, with 12 nucleotides matching TRBD2. CDR3 length: 15 residues. Trimming took 6 bases from V and 10 from J; bases not matched to a gene: 10. The germline V gene encodes CDR1 MRHNA and CDR2 SNTAGT. CDR3: CASSPMASGGEEQFF. DNA for the CDR3: TGTGCCAGCAGCCCGATGGCTAGCGGGGGGGAGGAGCAGTTCTTC.

This chain joins TRBV29-1 and TRBJ2-7, with TRBD1 identical over 9 bases. The ends lost 6 bases at V and 0 bases at J; junction bases unmatched: 6. The CDR3 extends over 14 amino acids. Germline loops: CDR1 SQVTM, CDR2 ANQGSEA. DNA of the CDR3: TGCAGCGTCGGGGACAGGGCGAGCTCCTACGAGCAGTACTTC. Its translation: CSVGDRASSYEQYF.

J is TRBJ1-5 and V is TRBV19, with a possible D match to TRBD1 (6 bases). CDR3 length: 13 residues. CDR1 LNHDA and CDR2 SQIVND come from the germline V gene (reference sequence). The germline V and J ends were trimmed by 6 bases and 1 base, with 7 bases remaining between them. CDR3 nucleotides: TGTGCCAGTAGGAGGGGGAGCAATCAGCCCCAGCATTTT. Its protein product is CASRRGSNQPQHF.

J is TRBJ1-2 and V is TRBV7-6; 10 bases align to TRBD1. The J segment lost 5 bases and the V segment lost 5 bases, leaving 5 bases of the junction unmatched. CDR3 length equals 14 residues. Germline V lookup: CDR1 SGHVS, CDR2 FNYEAQ. CDR3 bases: TGTGCCAGCAGCGCGGGACAGGGGAAGTATGGCTACACCTTC. This codes for CASSAGQGKYGYTF.

The J gene is TRBJ2-1, the V gene TRBV7-2; 10 bases agree with TRBD2. Germline loops: CDR1 SGHTA, CDR2 FQGNSA. The CDR3 covers 19 residues. J lost 0 bases, V lost 3 bases, and 11 bases had no gene match. The CDR3 DNA follows: TGTGCCAGCAGCTTTAACCCGCTAGCGGGGGTACTCTCCTACAATGAGCAGTTCTTC. It translates to CASSFNPLAGVLSYNEQFF.

The chain couples TRBV5-1 to TRBJ2-1; D is perhaps TRBD2 (5 bases). Trimming cost V 3 bases and J 8 bases, with 15 bases left between them. CDR3 length: 14 residues. In germline, CDR1 is SGHRS, CDR2 YFSETQ. The CDR3 is CASSSILEGDEQFF. CDR3 nucleotide sequence: TGCGCCAGCAGCTCAATCCTTGAGGGCGATGAGCAGTTCTTC.

DNA of the CDR3: TGTGCCAGCAGAACCGGGACAGCGGATGAAAAACTGTTTTTT. It is translated as CASRTGTADEKLFF. The V and J genes are TRBV28 and TRBJ1-4; 7 bases are shared with TRBD1. This CDR3 spans 14 amino acids. Germline CDR1 reads MDHEN; CDR2 reads SYDVKM. V shed 6 bases and J 6 bases; nucleotides not matched to a gene: 7.

The chain combines TRBV30 with TRBJ1-1, with a tentative D call TRBD1 (6 bases). In germline, CDR1 is GTSNPN, CDR2 SVGIG (reference sequence). V was pared by 4 bases and J by 0 bases, with 9 bases between. The CDR3 consists of 13 residues. The CDR3 DNA reads as TGTGCCTGGAAGGGGACACTGAACACTGAAGCTTTCTTT. Translating it yields CAWKGTLNTEAFF.

This clone is a singleton in its sample. CDR3 sequence reads: CASSRQADTEAFF. CDR3 sequence (DNA): TGTGCCAGCAGCCGACAGGCGGACACTGAAGCTTTCTTT. The rearrangement joins TRBV5-4 to TRBJ1-1, with D possibly TRBD1 on 6 matching bases. The CDR3 covers 13 residues. The germline gives CDR1 SGHNT, CDR2 YYREEE (reference sequence). V was shortened by 4 bases and J by 3 bases, with 10 bases between the two germline ends.

The chain recombines TRBV19 with TRBJ1-5; possibly TRBD1 for D (6 bases). Germline CDR1 LNHDA, CDR2 SQIVND (reference sequence). The CDR3 is 17 amino acids. V shed 2 bases and J shed 1 base, with 15 bases lying between them. In nucleotides, the CDR3 is TGTGCCAGTAGTATATTGGGAGGGGGGTTGAGCAATCAGCCCCAGCATTTT. Protein product: CASSILGGGLSNQPQHF.

The chain uses TRBV21-1 and TRBJ2-5; the table's D call of TRBD2 was not tested on the DNA. TRBV21-1 is an annotated pseudogene. The CDR3 has 16 residues. CDR3 protein: CASSGQIAGVQETQYF. As DNA, the CDR3 is TGTGCCAGCAGCGGTCAGATAGCGGGGGTGCAAGAGACCCAGTACTTC.

The chain recombines TRBV11-2 with TRBJ2-7, with D tentatively TRBD2 (5 bases). Between the trimmed V and J ends, which lost 0 bases and 6 bases, there was a span of 15 bases. The CDR3 length is 15 residues. In germline, CDR1 is SGHAT, CDR2 FQNNGV. The CDR3 DNA sequence: TGTGCCAGCAGCTTAGAGGGCGGGCTGGAGACCGAGCAGTACTTC. Amino acid sequence: CASSLEGGLETEQYF.

The V and J genes are TRBV5-4 and TRBJ2-4; TRBD1 aligns across 8 bases. V lost 5 bases, J lost 3 bases, and 7 bases stayed unmatched. Germline lookup yields CDR1 SGHNT and CDR2 YYREEE (reference sequence). The CDR3 covers 15 residues. The DNA for the CDR3 is TGTGCCAGCAGTTCAGGGGGCGCGGACAAAAACATTCAGTACTTC. This gives the protein CASSSGGADKNIQYF.

The V and J genes are TRBV14 and TRBJ2-2, with D tentatively TRBD1 (6 bases). The CDR3 covers 15 residues. Germline V gives CDR1 SGHDN, CDR2 FVKESK. Trimming removed 4 bases from V and 0 bases from J, with 9 bases in between. CDR3 in DNA: TGTGCCAGCAGCCGGTGGACAGCGAACACCGGGGAGCTGTTTTTT. Its translation is CASSRWTANTGELFF.